A single sample is the source of the 5 T cell receptor beta chains below, sequenced in a study of T cell responses to AZD1222 COVID-19 vaccine. TCRdb keeps only in-frame clones here, not all; method: immunoSEQ multiplex PCR. The table has more than 45,000 clones, 70% to 85% seen once; the top ten hold 27%. The sample in question was peripheral blood, obtained on day 0 of AZD1222 vaccination. The source of these receptors is an adult in good health.

The V call is TRBV3-1 (or the pseudogene TRBV3-2), the J call TRBJ1-2; TRBD1 matches 8 bases. J lost 2 bases, V lost 0 bases, and 5 bases had no gene match. The CDR3 has 16 amino acids. CDR1 is LGHDT and CDR2 is YNNKEL in the germline V gene (reference sequence). CDR3 nucleotides: TGTGCCAGCAGCCAAGAAAGGGACAGGCCCAACTATGGCTACACCTTC. Protein: CASSQERDRPNYGYTF.

This clone was observed once. The chain links TRBV9 to TRBJ2-3; TRBD2 is a possible D gene (6 bases). Germline CDR1 SGDLS, CDR2 YYNGEE. CDR3 length: 17 amino acids. V gave up 3 bases and J gave up 0 bases, with 17 bases separating them. The CDR3 sequence is CASSDIRGLISTDTQYF. The CDR3 DNA follows: TGTGCCAGCAGCGACATCCGGGGACTTATTAGCACAGATACGCAGTATTTT.

J is TRBJ1-3 and V is TRBV7-2; a weak D match, TRBD1 (5 bases). Trimming took off 4 bases at V and 4 bases at J, with 17 bases between the two ends. Germline CDR1 reads SGHTA; CDR2 reads FQGNSA. The CDR3 consists of 16 residues. The CDR3 region is CASSSMGGEAGNTIYF. The CDR3 DNA is TGTGCCAGCAGCTCGATGGGAGGGGAAGCGGGAAACACCATATATTTT.

The rearrangement joins TRBV19 to TRBJ1-4; 9 bases are a match to TRBD1. V shed 10 bases, J shed 8 bases, and the junction held 11 bases outside the gene matches. The CDR3 runs to 14 residues. Germline V gene sequence: CDR1 LNHDA, CDR2 SQIVND (reference sequence). The CDR3 DNA sequence: TGTGCCACCAAGAAGAGACAGGGGGGCGAAAAACTGTTTTTT. This sequence encodes CATKKRQGGEKLFF.

The rearrangement links TRBV5-1 to TRBJ2-7; TRBD1 matches at 9 bases. J gave up 2 bases and V 6 bases, and 6 bases lay outside the gene matches. CDR3 size: 14 residues. CDR1 and CDR2 from the germline V gene are SGHRS and YFSETQ. The CDR3 DNA follows: TGCGCCAGCAAATTACAGGGGGCGCCCTACGAGCAGTACTTC. It is translated as CASKLQGAPYEQYF. Looking up the rest from reference TRBV5-1 and TRBJ2-7 gives the full variable domain: KAGVTQTPRYLIKTRGQQVTLSCSPISGHRSVSWYQQTPGQGLQFLFEYFSETQRNKGNFPGRFSGRQFSNSRSEMNVSTLELGDSALYLCASKLQGAPYEQYFGPGTRLTVT.